This entry lists 20 T cell receptor beta chains sequenced from one sample in a study of patients and donors after allogeneic stem cell transplantation. Using its own MiXCR run on the RT-PCR reads, TCRdb lists one record per CDR3 protein. Of roughly 960,000 distinct CDR3 sequences listed, roughly 17% are singletons. Sequenced material: blood, either unsorted or a sorted T cell fraction (not recorded which). The receptors were sampled from a human donor who was either an allogeneic HSCT recipient or a stem cell or donor lymphocyte infusion donor (not recorded which). It is not recorded whose cells these are; they may come from a transplant donor.

The chain combines TRBV5-1 with TRBJ2-5, with TRBD2 as a possible D gene (6 bases). Germline CDR1 SGHRS, CDR2 YFSETQ. Trimming took off 7 bases at V and 5 bases at J, with 18 bases between the two ends. This CDR3 has 14 residues. In DNA form, the CDR3 reads TGCGCCAGCCAAGCCCCGGGAGTGGGGGAGACCCAGTACTTC. The encoded protein is CASQAPGVGETQYF.

Only a few counts were recorded for this clonotype. This CDR3 is CASSLWGINEQFF. The CDR3 nucleotides are TGTGCCAGCAGCTTATGGGGGATCAATGAGCAGTTCTTC. V and J are TRBV7-2 and TRBJ2-1, with D possibly called TRBD1 or TRBD2 (5 bases each). This CDR3 spans 13 amino acids. The germline V gene encodes CDR1 SGHTA and CDR2 FQGNSA. V lost 2 bases and J lost 6, with 8 bases in between.

This clonotype has more than one count but fewer than ten. This sequence joins TRBV5-1 and TRBJ2-5, with 11 bases identical to TRBD2. This CDR3 is 15 amino acids long. CDR1 and CDR2 from the germline V gene are SGHRS and YFSETQ. Losses at the gene ends were 3 bases for V and 3 bases for J; bases not matched to a gene: 4. Here the CDR3 reads CASSWLAGGEETQYF. Here the CDR3 DNA reads TGCGCCAGCAGCTGGTTAGCGGGAGGGGAAGAGACCCAGTACTTC.

A few counts support this clonotype. The chain uses TRBV7-4 and TRBJ2-1, with 9 bases lining up with TRBD2. The V gene's germline CDR1 is SGHVT and CDR2 SQSDAQ. The CDR3 covers 17 residues. Trimming cost V 2 bases and J 6 bases; bases outside gene matches: 11. CDR3: CASSLRFGGGATNEQFF. Here the CDR3 DNA reads TGTGCCAGCAGCTTAAGGTTCGGCGGGGGGGCGACCAATGAGCAGTTCTTC.

The CDR3 loop is CASSGDYSEQYF. Written as DNA, the CDR3 is TGTGCCAGCAGCGGGGACTATTCCGAGCAGTACTTC. V is TRBV7-8 and J is TRBJ2-7, with 7 nucleotides matching TRBD2. Germline loops: CDR1 SGHVS, CDR2 FQNEAQ. The CDR3 is 12 residues long. The trim removed 5 bases at V and 6 bases at J, leaving 4 bases unmatched.

The chain has TRBV30 and TRBJ2-5, with 7 bases that match TRBD2. V shed 0 bases, J shed 5 bases, and the junction held 9 bases outside the gene matches. The germline CDR1 and CDR2 sequences are GTSNPN and SVGIG (reference sequence). This CDR3 region has 15 residues. CDR3 bases: TGTGCCTGGAGTGTAGTGGGGGGGAAGGTGGAGACCCAGTACTTC. Translating it yields CAWSVVGGKVETQYF.

The sample holds many counts of this clonotype. V usage is TRBV10-3 and J usage is TRBJ1-1; a possible D gene is TRBD1 (5 bases). Germline V gene sequence: CDR1 ENHRY, CDR2 SYGVKD. V was shortened by 6 bases and J by 1 base, with 9 bases between the two germline ends. The CDR3 length is 13 residues. CDR3 coding DNA: TGTGCCATCAGCCACGGGACGAACACTGAAGCTTTCTTT. This encodes CAISHGTNTEAFF.

This chain uses TRBV10-3 with TRBJ1-2, with 7 positions matching TRBD1. The CDR3 runs 15 residues. With V trimmed by 6 bases and J by 3 bases, 10 bases remained unmatched. Germline CDR1 reads ENHRY; CDR2 reads SYGVKD. Written as DNA, the CDR3 is TGTGCCATCAGGCAAAGGGACAGTTCTTACTATGGCTACACCTTC. It codes for CAIRQRDSSYYGYTF.

Only a few counts were recorded for this clonotype. The rearrangement uses TRBV6-8 and TRBJ2-1; the match to TRBD1 covers 8 bases. Germline CDR1 is MNHGY and CDR2 is SAAAGT. The CDR3 is 16 amino acids. The ends lost 2 bases at V and 5 bases at J; junction bases unmatched: 8. The CDR3 protein is CASSYHPRTGNNEQFF. CDR3 nucleotide sequence: TGTGCCAGCAGTTACCACCCCAGGACAGGGAACAATGAGCAGTTCTTC.

In this sample, this clonotype turned up a few times. The rearrangement joins TRBV5-6 to TRBJ2-1; D not certain. There are 16 residues in the CDR3. Trimming shortened V by 4 bases and J by 5 bases, and 19 bases separated the two germline ends. The V gene's germline CDR1 is SGHDT and CDR2 YYEEEE. The CDR3 protein is CASSEPLPKRHNEQFF. CDR3 nucleotides: TGTGCCAGCAGCGAGCCCCTCCCTAAACGGCACAATGAGCAGTTCTTC.

The chain is built from TRBV29-1 and TRBJ1-4, with a possible D match to TRBD1 (5 bases). CDR1 and CDR2 from the germline V gene are SQVTM and ANQGSEA. Trimming removed 6 bases at V and 8 bases at J, with 16 bases between. The CDR3 is 13 amino acids. This CDR3 is CSVKTAWTEKLFF. DNA for the CDR3: TGCAGCGTGAAGACAGCCTGGACGGAAAAACTGTTTTTT.

This clonotype was seen at least ten times. The V call is TRBV7-9, the J call TRBJ1-3; D gene ambiguous. Trimming removed 5 bases at V and 3 bases at J, with 11 bases between. The CDR3 runs 14 residues. Germline V lookup: CDR1 SEHNR, CDR2 FQNEAQ (reference sequence). In DNA form, the CDR3 reads TGTGCCAGCAGCACCGGTGAGGTTGGAAACACCATATATTTT. Translated, it gives CASSTGEVGNTIYF.

This clonotype was observed many times. The chain employs TRBV15 and TRBJ1-1, with D unresolved. The V end was cut by 5 bases, the J end by 4 bases, with 11 bases between. The CDR3 runs 13 residues. Germline CDR1 and CDR2: LNHNV and YYDKDF (reference sequence). CDR3 sequence reads: CATSHSGFTEAFF. The CDR3 nucleotides read TGTGCCACCAGCCACAGCGGCTTCACTGAAGCTTTCTTT.

The chain has TRBV24-1 and TRBJ2-1; TRBD2 aligns across 7 bases. J lost 0 bases, V lost 6 bases, and 7 bases had no gene match. Looked up from germline, CDR1 is KGHDR and CDR2 is SFDVKD. The CDR3 totals 16 residues. CDR3 residues: CATSTSGKSSYNEQFF. The CDR3 DNA is TGTGCCACCAGTACCAGCGGGAAGAGCTCCTACAATGAGCAGTTCTTC.

The chain uses TRBV20-1 and TRBJ2-1, with D unclear. V gave up 6 bases and J gave up 9 bases, with 21 bases separating them. CDR1 is DFQATT, CDR2 SNEGSKA, per germline (reference sequence). The CDR3 length is 14 residues. The CDR3 spells CSALGQYSSSEQFF. For the CDR3, the DNA is TGCAGTGCCCTCGGGCAGTACAGTTCAAGTGAGCAGTTCTTC.

This clonotype was seen a few times. This chain joins TRBV30 and TRBJ2-2, with 7 bases fitting TRBD1. This CDR3 spans 13 amino acids. CDR1 is GTSNPN and CDR2 is SVGIG in the germline V gene (reference sequence). Trimming at V came to 1 base and at J to 6 bases, leaving 2 bases not matched to a gene. The CDR3 region has the DNA TGTGCCTGGAGTGACAGGGGACCCGGGGAGCTGTTTTTT. Protein: CAWSDRGPGELFF. Combining the CDR3 with reference TRBV30 and TRBJ2-2 gives the whole variable domain SQTIHQWPATLVQPVGSPLSLECTVEGTSNPNLYWYRQAAGRGLQLLFYSVGIGQISSEVPQNLSASRPQDRQFILSSKKLLLSDSGFYLCAWSDRGPGELFFGEGSRLTVL.

The J gene is TRBJ2-7, the V gene TRBV9, with a weak D call TRBD2 (5 bases). Germline V gene sequence: CDR1 SGDLS, CDR2 YYNGEE. Trimming removed 3 bases from V and 6 bases from J, with 16 bases in between. The length of the CDR3 is 14 residues. CDR3 sequence: CASSAYRSGIEQYF. CDR3 DNA: TGTGCCAGCAGCGCCTACCGGTCGGGAATCGAGCAGTACTTC.

CDR3 bases: TGTGCCAGCAGTTCTTACCTAGGGAGGTCAGGGGACAATGAGCAGTTCTTC. It encodes CASSSYLGRSGDNEQFF. The genes are TRBV5-6 and TRBJ2-1; D may be TRBD1 or TRBD2 (6 bases each). The CDR3 spans 17 residues. Germline V gene lookup returns CDR1 SGHDT and CDR2 YYEEEE. The ends were cut back, 5 bases at V and 5 bases at J, with 23 bases in the middle. Supplemented by reference TRBV5-6 and TRBJ2-1, the full variable domain reads DAGVTQSPTHLIKTRGQQVTLRCSPKSGHDTVSWYQQALGQGPQFIFQYYEEEERQRGNFPDRFSGHQFPNYSSELNVNALLLGDSALYLCASSSYLGRSGDNEQFFGPGTRLTVL.

This clonotype was counted at least ten times. V usage is TRBV12-3 or TRBV12-4 and J usage is TRBJ1-6; D call uncertain. V lost 6 bases, J lost 0 bases, and 6 bases lay in between. This CDR3 has 14 residues. The CDR3, as DNA: TGTGCCAGCAGCCTTAGCTCCTATAATTCACCCCTCCACTTT. It codes for CASSLSSYNSPLHF.

The rearrangement joins TRBV5-1 to TRBJ2-7, with D tentatively TRBD1 or TRBD2 (6 bases each). The CDR3 sequence is 15 residues long. Trimming left V 6 bases short and J 3 bases short, with 19 bases between. Germline lookup yields CDR1 SGHRS and CDR2 YFSETQ. This CDR3 is CASTLGGQGNYEQYF. The DNA of the CDR3 is TGCGCCAGCACCCTCGGGGGCCAGGGGAACTACGAGCAGTACTTC.